One T cell receptor (beta chain) is described in this entry. Its recognized antigen is unknown. No per-base quality is available; no much larger clone lies one base away. There are 13 amino acids in the CDR3, from cysteine to phenylalanine inclusive. The only DNA kept is the CDR3, 39 bases in frame from the first base. V is shortened by 3 bases, J by 0 bases, and the region joining them spans 8 bases. Sequences SQVTM (CDR1) and ANQGSEA (CDR2) are obtained from the germline V gene. The donors were a few dozen Caucasian individuals from Russia, aged 6 to 90 years, who were systemically healthy. Each donor gave 8 to 10 milliliters of peripheral blood, collected into EDTA-treated Vacutainer tubes. PBMCs were isolated by Ficoll-Paque density-gradient centrifugation, with at least 7 million obtained per sample. Total RNA, at least 6 micrograms per sample, was extracted from PBMCs with Trizol reagent. For every donor, flow cytometry on a PBMC aliquot measured the percentage of naive CD45RAhigh/CD27high T cells.

These data originate in a study of blood T cells in healthy people across ages (dated by TCRdb to between 2014 and 2016). Context from the whole study: In model experiments, template switching captured roughly one uniquely barcoded TCR beta cDNA molecule for every two T cells. To track age-related changes in TCR beta repertoire diversity, the study relied on deep sequencing normalized with unique cDNA molecular identifiers. Four age groups were formed from the donors: young (average around 15 years), middle-aged (around 39), aged (about 62) and long-lived (82). To avoid experimental bias, donors of different ages were spread randomly across the sequencing lanes. Two additional independent replicas of 1 million unique cDNA reads from the same blood draw were analyzed for two donors (one aged 18 to 30 and one aged 80 or older).

The research as a whole found: Compared with the aged group, the long-lived group had more naive CD4+ T cells, fewer expanded clones and increased TCR diversity, suggesting age selection. Observed TCR beta diversity per million T cells fell roughly linearly with age, and a significant reduction was already apparent by age roughly 41. Total diversity estimates from one million sequenced T cells were considered lower bounds and underestimates. Because donor CMV infection status was unknown, age-related changes in expanded clonotypes were potentially confounded. The percentage of naive T cells measured by flow cytometry correlated strongly with observed TCR beta diversity. Bulk unsorted PBMC profiling prevented conclusive comparison of naive and antigen-experienced compartments.

The library came from 5' RACE. Sequencing took place on an Illumina HiSeq 2500. A second roughly 7 to 11 cycle PCR used a sample-barcoded 5' primer and a J-beta primer mix. A unique molecular identifier was introduced onto each TCR beta cDNA molecule by a template-switch 5' adaptor carrying 12 random nucleotides. At least 3 million CDR3-containing paired-end reads were obtained from each sample. The Mint cDNA synthesis kit, primed by a TRBC-specific oligonucleotide, was used to synthesize first-strand cDNA from all RNA. All cDNA was treated with uracil-DNA glycosylase and then went through a first 18-cycle PCR with the universal primers M1SS and BC2_uni_R. The study's own analysis went as follows. Each sample was normalized by randomly selecting 1 million high-quality reads, each carrying a distinct molecular identifier. Reads with shared molecular identifiers were discarded instead of being binned into consensus sequences. MiTCR, run with a Q25 quality threshold and the strictest error-elimination algorithm, handled CDR3 identification, clonotype clustering and error correction. Lower-bound total TCR beta diversity was estimated with a nonparametric unseen species model using Euler transformation. TCRdb trimmed the raw reads at Q25, called clones with MiXCR and kept productive beta chains. When rows share a CDR3 protein, they turn into one entry using the most common DNA and genes. The V and J calls and clone size come from TCRdb's table, not from the authors' own analysis. The sample table lists about 1.8 million distinct CDR3 sequences, around 48% of them with a count of one. The ten largest account for roughly 2% of the sample.

The sequence links TRBV29-1 to TRBJ1-1; no confident D gene assignment can be made. This receptor was identified in a woman aged 40 to 50 in good health. The material sequenced was blood. The nucleotide sequence reads as follows: TGCAGCGTTGAGACGCGGATGAACACTGAAGCTTTCTTT. Translated, this gives CSVETRMNTEAFF.